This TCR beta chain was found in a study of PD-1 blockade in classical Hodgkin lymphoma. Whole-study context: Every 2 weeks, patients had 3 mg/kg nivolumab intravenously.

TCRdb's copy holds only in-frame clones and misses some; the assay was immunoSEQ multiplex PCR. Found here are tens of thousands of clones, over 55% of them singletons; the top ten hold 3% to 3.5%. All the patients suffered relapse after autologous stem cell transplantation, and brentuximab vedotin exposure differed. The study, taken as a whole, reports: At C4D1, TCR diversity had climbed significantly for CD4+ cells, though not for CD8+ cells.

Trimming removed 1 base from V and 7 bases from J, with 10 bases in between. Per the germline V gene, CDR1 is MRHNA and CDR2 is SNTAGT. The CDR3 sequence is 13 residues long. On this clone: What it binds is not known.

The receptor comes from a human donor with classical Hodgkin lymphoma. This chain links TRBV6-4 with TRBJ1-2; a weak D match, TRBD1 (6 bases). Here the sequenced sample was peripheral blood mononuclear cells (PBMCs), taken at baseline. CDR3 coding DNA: TGTGCCAGCAGTGACTTAACAGGGTCTGGCTACACCTTC. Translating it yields CASSDLTGSGYTF.